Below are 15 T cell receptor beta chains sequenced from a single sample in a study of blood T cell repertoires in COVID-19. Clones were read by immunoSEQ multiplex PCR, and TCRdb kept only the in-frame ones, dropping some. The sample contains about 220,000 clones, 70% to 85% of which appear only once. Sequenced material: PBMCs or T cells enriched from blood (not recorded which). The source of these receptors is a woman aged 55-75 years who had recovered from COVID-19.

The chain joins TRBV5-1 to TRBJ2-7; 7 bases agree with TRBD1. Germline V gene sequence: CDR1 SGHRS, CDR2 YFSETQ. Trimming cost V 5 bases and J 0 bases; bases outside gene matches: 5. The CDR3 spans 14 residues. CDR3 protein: CASRTGTDSYEQYF. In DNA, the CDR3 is TGCGCCAGCAGAACCGGGACAGACTCCTACGAGCAGTACTTC.

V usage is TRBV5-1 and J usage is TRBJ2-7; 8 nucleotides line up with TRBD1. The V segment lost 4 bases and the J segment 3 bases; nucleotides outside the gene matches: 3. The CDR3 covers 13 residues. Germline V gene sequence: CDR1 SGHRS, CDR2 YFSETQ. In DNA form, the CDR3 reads TGCGCCAGCAGCGTTACAGGGGGCTACGAGCAGTACTTC. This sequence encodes CASSVTGGYEQYF.

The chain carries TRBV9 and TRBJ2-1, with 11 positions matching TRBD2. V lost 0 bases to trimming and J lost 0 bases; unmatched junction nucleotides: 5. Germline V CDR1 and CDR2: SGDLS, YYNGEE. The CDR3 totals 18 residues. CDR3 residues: CASSVASSGGSSYNEQFF. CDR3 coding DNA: TGTGCCAGCAGCGTAGCTTCTAGCGGGGGGAGCTCCTACAATGAGCAGTTCTTC. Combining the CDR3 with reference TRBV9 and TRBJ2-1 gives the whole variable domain DSGVTQTPKHLITATGQRVTLRCSPRSGDLSVYWYQQSLDQGLQFLIQYYNGEERAKGNILERFSAQQFPDLHSELNLSSLELGDSALYFCASSVASSGGSSYNEQFFGPGTRLTVL.

As DNA, the CDR3 is TGTGCCAGCAGTGAGCAGCGGGGGATCACAGATACGCAGTATTTT. This gives the protein CASSEQRGITDTQYF. This chain connects TRBV2 to TRBJ2-3; 8 nucleotides align to TRBD2. This CDR3 is 15 amino acids long. V lost 3 bases and J lost 2; bases outside the gene matches: 4. Germline lookup yields CDR1 SNHLY and CDR2 FYNNEI.

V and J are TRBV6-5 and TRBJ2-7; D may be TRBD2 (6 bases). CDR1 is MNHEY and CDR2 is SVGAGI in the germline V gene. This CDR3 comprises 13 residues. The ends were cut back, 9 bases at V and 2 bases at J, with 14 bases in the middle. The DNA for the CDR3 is TGTGCCAGTCGGGGAGGAGGCGCCTACGAGCAGTACTTC. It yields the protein CASRGGGAYEQYF.

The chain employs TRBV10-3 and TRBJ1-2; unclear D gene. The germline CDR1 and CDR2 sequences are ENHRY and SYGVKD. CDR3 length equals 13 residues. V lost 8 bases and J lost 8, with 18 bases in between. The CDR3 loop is CAIALEVASGYTF. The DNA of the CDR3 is TGTGCCATCGCCCTCGAGGTAGCCTCCGGCTACACCTTC.

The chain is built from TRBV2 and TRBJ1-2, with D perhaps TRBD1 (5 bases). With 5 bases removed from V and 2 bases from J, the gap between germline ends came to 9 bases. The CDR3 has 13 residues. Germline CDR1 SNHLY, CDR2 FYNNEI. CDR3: CASSRQKNYGYTF. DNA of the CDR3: TGTGCCAGCAGTAGACAGAAAAACTATGGCTACACCTTC.

CDR3 DNA: TGTGCCAGTAGTATCTCGGACAGGTCGTTGCATTTT. Its protein is CASSISDRSLHF. This rearrangement joins TRBV19 to TRBJ1-5; TRBD1 matches 7 bases. With V trimmed by 3 bases and J by 15 bases, 8 bases remained unmatched. The CDR3 length is 12 residues. The germline V gene encodes CDR1 LNHDA and CDR2 SQIVND (reference sequence).

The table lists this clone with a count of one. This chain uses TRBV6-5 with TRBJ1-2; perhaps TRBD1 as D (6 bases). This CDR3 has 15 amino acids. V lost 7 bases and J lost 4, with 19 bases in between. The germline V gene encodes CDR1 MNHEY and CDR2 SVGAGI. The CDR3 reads CASISQTTGIYGYTF. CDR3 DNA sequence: TGTGCCAGCATTAGCCAAACAACAGGGATCTATGGCTACACCTTC.

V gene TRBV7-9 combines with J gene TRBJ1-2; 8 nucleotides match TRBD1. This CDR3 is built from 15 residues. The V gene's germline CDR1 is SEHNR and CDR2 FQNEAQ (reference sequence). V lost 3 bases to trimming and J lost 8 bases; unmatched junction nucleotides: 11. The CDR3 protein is CASSFTGGPIWGYTF. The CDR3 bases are TGTGCCAGCAGCTTCACAGGGGGGCCAATATGGGGCTACACCTTC.

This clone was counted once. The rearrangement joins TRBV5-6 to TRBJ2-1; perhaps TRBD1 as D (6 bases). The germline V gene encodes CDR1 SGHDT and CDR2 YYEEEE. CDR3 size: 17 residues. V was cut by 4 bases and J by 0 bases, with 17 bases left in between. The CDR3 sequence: CASSGKRQASSYNEQFF. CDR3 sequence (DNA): TGTGCCAGCAGCGGGAAAAGACAGGCAAGCTCCTACAATGAGCAGTTCTTC.

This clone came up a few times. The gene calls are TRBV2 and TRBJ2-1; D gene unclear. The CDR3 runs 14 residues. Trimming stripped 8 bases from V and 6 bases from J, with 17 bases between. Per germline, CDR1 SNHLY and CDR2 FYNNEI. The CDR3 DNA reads TGTGCCAGCTTGCAGCAGCGCCGCAGCAATGAGCAGTTCTTC. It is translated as CASLQQRRSNEQFF.

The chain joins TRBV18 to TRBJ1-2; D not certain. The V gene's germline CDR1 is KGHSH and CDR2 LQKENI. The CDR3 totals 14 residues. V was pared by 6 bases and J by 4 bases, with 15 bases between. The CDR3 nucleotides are TGTGCCAGCTCCCCTGGAGCTCGGCCCTATGGCTACACCTTC. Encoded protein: CASSPGARPYGYTF.

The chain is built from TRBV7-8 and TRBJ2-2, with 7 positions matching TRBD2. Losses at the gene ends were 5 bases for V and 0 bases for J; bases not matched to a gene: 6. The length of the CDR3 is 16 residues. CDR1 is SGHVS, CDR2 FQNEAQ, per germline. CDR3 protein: CASSVTTSPNTGELFF. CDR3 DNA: TGTGCCAGCAGCGTAACGACTAGCCCGAACACCGGGGAGCTGTTTTTT.

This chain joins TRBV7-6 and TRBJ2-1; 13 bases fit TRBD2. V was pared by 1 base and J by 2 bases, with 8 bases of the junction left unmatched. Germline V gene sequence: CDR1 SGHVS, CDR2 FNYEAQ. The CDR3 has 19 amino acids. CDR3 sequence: CASSLEARTSGGAYNEQFF. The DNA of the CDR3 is TGTGCCAGCAGCTTAGAGGCAAGGACTAGCGGGGGAGCCTACAATGAGCAGTTCTTC.